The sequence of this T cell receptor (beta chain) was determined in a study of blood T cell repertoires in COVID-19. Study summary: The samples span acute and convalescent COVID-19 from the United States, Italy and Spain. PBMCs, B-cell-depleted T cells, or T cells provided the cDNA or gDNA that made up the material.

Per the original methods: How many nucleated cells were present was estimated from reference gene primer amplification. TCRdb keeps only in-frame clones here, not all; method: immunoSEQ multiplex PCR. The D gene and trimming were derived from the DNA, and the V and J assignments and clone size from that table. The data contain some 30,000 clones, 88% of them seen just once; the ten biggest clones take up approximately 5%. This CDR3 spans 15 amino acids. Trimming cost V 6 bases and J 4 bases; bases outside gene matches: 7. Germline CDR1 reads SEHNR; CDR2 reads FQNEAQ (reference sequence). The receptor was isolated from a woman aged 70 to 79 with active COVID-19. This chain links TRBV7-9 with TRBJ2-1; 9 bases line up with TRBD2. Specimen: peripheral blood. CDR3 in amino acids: CASSNNAGGYNEQFF. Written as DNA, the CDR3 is TGTGCCAGCAGTAATAATGCGGGGGGGTACAATGAGCAGTTCTTC.